These 5 T cell receptor beta chains were all obtained from the same sample, sequenced in a study of OX40 agonist ivuxolimab in advanced cancers. Assay used: immunoSEQ multiplex PCR; TCRdb lists only in-frame clones, some missing. Of about 70,000 clones detected, about 84% appear once; the ten largest clones hold roughly 6.1%. Sequences were derived from CD4+ or CD8+ T cells sorted from blood, sampled in a trial of the OX40 agonist ivuxolimab. The receptors were gathered from an adult with an advanced solid tumor such as melanoma, head and neck, liver or kidney cancer.

Only one count was recorded for this clone. The CDR3 DNA follows: TGTGCCAGCAGCTTGGGGGACGGCCCCTACAATGAGCAGTTCTTC. It translates to CASSLGDGPYNEQFF. This chain connects TRBV11-2 to TRBJ2-1; D tentatively fits TRBD1 or TRBD2 (5 bases each). The CDR3 covers 15 residues. Looked up from germline, CDR1 is SGHAT and CDR2 is FQNNGV. Trimming took 3 bases from V and 2 from J, leaving 11 bases between them.

The chain recombines TRBV19 with TRBJ2-4; 8 bases are a match to TRBD1. The V gene end was trimmed by 4 bases and the J gene end by 3 bases; junction bases not matched to a gene: 2. This CDR3 contains 14 residues. Germline V gives CDR1 LNHDA, CDR2 SQIVND (reference sequence). CDR3 sequence (DNA): TGTGCCAGTAGTAGGGGACAGGTCAAAAACATTCAGTACTTC. Its translation: CASSRGQVKNIQYF.

Regarding this clone: Relative to the germline gene, one junction end is altered; a read error may explain this. This sequence joins TRBV19 and TRBJ2-7; TRBD1 matches at 7 bases. The CDR3 contains 14 residues. From germline, CDR1 is LNHDA and CDR2 SQIVND (reference sequence). CDR3 sequence (DNA): TGTGCCAGTAGTGGGCGGACAGGCTCCCACGAGCAGTACTTC. Translating it yields CASSGRTGSHEQYF. The entire variable domain, with the rest obtained from reference TRBV19 and TRBJ2-7, is as follows: DGGITQSPKYLFRKEGQNVTLSCEQNLNHDAMYWYRQDPGQGLRLIYYSQIVNDFQKGDIAEGYSVSREKKESFPLTVTSAQKNPTAFYLCASSGRTGSHEQYFGPGTRLTVT.

This chain uses TRBV30 with TRBJ1-3; 9 bases agree with TRBD1. The CDR3 contains 13 residues. The V gene end was trimmed by 6 bases and the J gene end by 2 bases; junction bases not matched to a gene: 2. CDR1 and CDR2 from the germline V gene are GTSNPN and SVGIG (reference sequence). CDR3: CACRQGAGNTIYF. The CDR3 bases are TGTGCCTGCCGACAGGGGGCTGGAAACACCATATATTTT.

V gene TRBV30 combines with J gene TRBJ1-5; no clear D. The V end lost 0 bases, the J end lost 3 bases, and 9 bases lay between the germline ends. Germline CDR1 and CDR2: GTSNPN and SVGIG (reference sequence). The CDR3 covers 14 residues. The CDR3 is CAWSVASPNQPQHF. DNA of the CDR3: TGTGCCTGGAGTGTCGCATCCCCCAATCAGCCCCAGCATTTT.